The present T cell receptor beta chain was sequenced within a study of blood T cell repertoires in COVID-19. At the level of the study: Collection of acute and convalescent COVID-19 samples took place in the United States, Italy and Spain. Nucleic acid was either cDNA or gDNA, and it came from T cells, B-cell-depleted T cells, or PBMCs.

With 4 bases clipped from V and 0 bases from J, the junction kept 3 bases outside the gene matches. The CDR3 is 15 residues long. Germline CDR1 reads LGHDT; CDR2 reads YNNKEL (reference sequence). Clones were read by immunoSEQ multiplex PCR, and TCRdb kept only the in-frame ones, dropping some. The sample consists of more than 300,000 clones, under 90% of them appearing once. The sample was PBMCs or T cells enriched from blood (not recorded which). The clonotype comes from a man aged 25-40 years who had recovered from COVID-19. V is TRBV3-1 (or the pseudogene TRBV3-2) and J is TRBJ1-5, with 7 bases that match TRBD1. CDR3 nucleotide sequence: TGTGCCAGCAGCCTGACAGGGTATAGCAATCAGCCCCAGCATTTT. It translates to CASSLTGYSNQPQHF.